The clone carrying this T cell receptor (beta chain) was counted ten times or more. Its antigen is still unknown. This entry is derived from a study of T-cell reconstitution after alpha-beta-depleted transplantation in children. Molecular barcoding with unique molecular identifiers was used for the TCRbeta library. Using its own MiXCR run on the PCR reads, TCRdb lists one record per CDR3 protein. The sample consists of roughly 300,000 distinct CDR3 sequences, around 10% of them appearing once. Whole-study findings and limits: T-cell numbers and diversity one year post-transplant derived largely from freshly generated T cells. As was reported, about two months after transplant, alpha-beta T cells came from several hundred expanded graft clones. In some patients, recipient T cells and intrathymic progenitors surviving conditioning explained high day-60 diversity.

V was shortened by 3 bases and J by 8 bases, with 14 bases between the two germline ends. Germline V gene data show CDR1 as SGHDT and CDR2 as YYEEEE. The CDR3 loop spans 14 amino acids. The sequence was collected from a male patient aged 2 to 10 who had a stem cell transplant for chronic granulomatous disease, so the T cells may come from the graft donor. This chain uses TRBV5-6 with TRBJ1-4; no reliable D call. Sequencing used peripheral blood, obtained 180 days after TCRalphabeta/CD19-depleted stem cell transplant. The CDR3: CASSWIGDGEKLFF. The DNA for the CDR3 is TGTGCCAGCAGCTGGATCGGGGATGGCGAAAAACTGTTTTTT.